The present TCR beta chain was sequenced within a study of shared T cell receptors in the human thymus. The CDR3 totals 16 residues. Germline loops: CDR1 ENHRY, CDR2 SYGVKD. V shed 8 bases and J 7 bases; nucleotides not matched to a gene: 17. Profiled with immunoSEQ multiplex PCR; TCRdb holds only in-frame clones, not every one. The table includes hundreds of thousands of clones, around nine tenths detected once. The same data also contributed to another study, on human thymus T cells. That paper notes: Immunologically healthy infants in Finland undergoing congenital heart defect surgery were the donors. Corrective cardiac operations yielded the resected thymus tissue. Biased V and J segment usage appeared in thymus and peripheral blood. Among unrelated individuals, related research reported thymic repertoires that overlapped highly.

J is TRBJ2-1 and V is TRBV10-3; 7 bases align to TRBD1. This clonotype originated in a boy in the first two years of life with a congenital heart defect. Specimen: thymocytes. The CDR3 sequence: CAIQHPDRNLVNEQFF. The DNA for the CDR3 is TGTGCCATCCAACATCCGGACAGGAATTTGGTTAATGAGCAGTTCTTC.